Below, 16 T cell receptor beta chains from the same sample are listed, as sequenced in a study of T cells in Graves' hyperthyroidism and ophthalmopathy. What was amplified from RNA transcripts were TCR beta CDR3 regions. During a first-round RT-PCR of the TCR CDR3, the HTBI primer set was used. MiXCR, run by TCRdb on the multiplex PCR reads, gives a single entry per CDR3 protein. The profile shows about 400,000 distinct CDR3 sequences, about 15% of them singletons. The sample comprised blood. These receptors came from a woman aged 25 to 45 with Graves' hyperthyroidism.

The chain is built from TRBV5-6 and TRBJ1-2, with 7 nucleotides matching TRBD1. The length of the CDR3 is 15 residues. Germline V gives CDR1 SGHDT, CDR2 YYEEEE. J lost 0 bases, V lost 5 bases, and 7 bases had no gene match. CDR3 DNA sequence: TGTGCCAGCAGACTGGGACAGTTAGCTAACTATGGCTACACCTTC. Its translation: CASRLGQLANYGYTF.

The table lists this clonotype with a few counts. One junction end disagrees with the germline gene, perhaps due to a read error. CDR3 loop: CSARVQGLEAQYF. In nucleotides, the CDR3 is TGCAGTGCTAGAGTACAGGGACTAGAGGCCCAGTACTTC. The chain joins TRBV20-1 to TRBJ2-5; 8 nucleotides match TRBD2. Germline V gene data show CDR1 as DFQATT and CDR2 as SNEGSKA (reference sequence). The CDR3 is 13 amino acids.

This clonotype was seen ten or more times. This chain connects TRBV7-2 to TRBJ1-5, with D unclear. The length of the CDR3 is 15 residues. Germline assignment: CDR1 SGHTA and CDR2 FQGNSA. V shed 1 base and J shed 0 bases, with 7 bases lying between them. DNA of the CDR3: TGTGCCAGCAGCTTAGGCGTTAATAGCAATCAGCCCCAGCATTTT. Amino acid sequence: CASSLGVNSNQPQHF.

Ten or more counts support this clonotype. This chain joins TRBV27 and TRBJ2-7; 9 bases align to TRBD1. V shed 8 bases and J 6 bases; nucleotides not matched to a gene: 11. The CDR3 contains 14 residues. Looked up from germline, CDR1 is MNHEY and CDR2 is SMNVEV (reference sequence). The CDR3 DNA sequence: TGTGCCAGCGGTGGGACAGGGCCCATCGGCGAGCAGTACTTC. As protein: CASGGTGPIGEQYF.

This clonotype was picked up a small number of times. J is TRBJ2-7 and V is TRBV15; unclear D gene. Trimming left V 3 bases short and J 1 base short, with 10 bases between. Germline CDR1 and CDR2: LNHNV and YYDKDF (reference sequence). CDR3 length: 14 residues. CDR3 nucleotides: TGTGCCACCAGCAGCGAGTACAGATCCTACGAGCAGTACTTC. Its protein is CATSSEYRSYEQYF.

There are many counts of this clonotype. This CDR3 is CASSLLAGGDEQFF. The CDR3 nucleotides are TGTGCCAGCAGCCTACTAGCGGGAGGAGATGAGCAGTTCTTC. The rearrangement uses TRBV28 and TRBJ2-1; 12 bases agree with TRBD2. The CDR3 loop spans 14 amino acids. The ends lost 6 bases at V and 8 bases at J; junction bases unmatched: 5. Germline assignment: CDR1 MDHEN and CDR2 SYDVKM.

A word on this clonotype: An end of the junction differs from the germline gene, which may be a read error. The chain uses TRBV25-1 and TRBJ1-6, with a weak D call TRBD1 (5 bases). Germline CDR1 and CDR2: MGHDK and SYGVNS. This CDR3 contains 14 residues. This CDR3 is CASGGGPTASPFHF. CDR3 nucleotides: TGTGCCAGCGGGGGTGGGCCAACGGCTTCACCCTTCCACTTT.

The chain is built from TRBV19 and TRBJ2-3, with D hard to call. The germline gives CDR1 LNHDA, CDR2 SQIVND (reference sequence). There are 13 residues in the CDR3. V was shortened by 9 bases and J by 4 bases, with 14 bases between the two germline ends. The CDR3: CASQDPPADTQYF. Written as DNA, the CDR3 is TGTGCCAGCCAGGACCCCCCCGCAGATACGCAGTATTTT.

The chain is built from TRBV10-1 and TRBJ2-7, with a weak D call TRBD2 (6 bases). The CDR3 loop spans 12 amino acids. Trimming took off 11 bases at V and 5 bases at J, with 16 bases between the two ends. From germline, CDR1 is WNHNN and CDR2 SYGVQD (reference sequence). The CDR3 is CAGYPGDNEQYF. As DNA, the CDR3 is TGCGCCGGATACCCGGGAGACAACGAGCAGTACTTC.

This clonotype was observed a handful of times. This may be a read error, as it is one base from a much larger clone. CDR3 DNA: TGCGCCAGCGGCTTGGGGGTAGGGGATCGGGGCACAGATACGCAGTATTTT. Residues: CASGLGVGDRGTDTQYF. The V gene is TRBV5-1, the J gene TRBJ2-3; the D call may be TRBD1 or TRBD2 (5 bases each). The CDR3 runs to 17 residues. Per germline, CDR1 SGHRS and CDR2 YFSETQ.

Many counts were recorded for this clonotype. The CDR3 DNA reads TGTGCCAGCTCACCTAACATAGACACCGGGGAGCTGTTTTTT. Amino acids: CASSPNIDTGELFF. The chain couples TRBV18 to TRBJ2-2; D not resolved. This CDR3 is built from 14 residues. V lost 3 bases to trimming and J lost 3 bases, with 8 bases between them. CDR1 is KGHSH and CDR2 is LQKENI in the germline V gene. The full variable domain, its missing parts supplied by reference TRBV18 and TRBJ2-2, is NAGVMQNPRHLVRRRGQEARLRCSPMKGHSHVYWYRQLPEEGLKFMVYLQKENIIDESGMPKERFSAEFPKEGPSILRIQQVVRGDSAAYFCASSPNIDTGELFFGEGSRLTVL.

This clonotype was recorded a few times. The rearrangement links TRBV6-2 or TRBV6-3 to TRBJ2-7, with 10 bases that match TRBD2. CDR1 MNHEY and CDR2 SVGEGT come from the germline V gene. The trim removed 6 bases at V and 2 bases at J, leaving 13 bases unmatched. CDR3 length equals 17 residues. CDR3: CASSLGIAGGTPYEQYF. The CDR3 coding sequence is TGTGCCAGCAGCCTCGGTATAGCGGGAGGCACCCCCTACGAGCAGTACTTC.

The chain joins TRBV5-1 to TRBJ1-1, with TRBD1 matching 8 bases. The V and J ends lost 5 bases and 7 bases, in that order; junction bases with no gene match: 10. This CDR3 spans 14 amino acids. The germline CDR1 and CDR2 sequences are SGHRS and YFSETQ. The CDR3 DNA reads as TGCGCCAGCAGTCCCGGACAGGGCAATAGTGAAGCTTTCTTT. It specifies CASSPGQGNSEAFF.

The table lists this clonotype with many counts. This rearrangement joins TRBV7-8 to TRBJ2-7; D not resolved. The CDR3 length is 14 residues. The V end was cut by 5 bases, the J end by 2 bases, with 13 bases between. Per germline, CDR1 SGHVS and CDR2 FQNEAQ. The CDR3: CASSLGIGPYEQYF. Written as DNA, the CDR3 is TGTGCCAGCAGCCTAGGGATCGGGCCCTACGAGCAGTACTTC.

The table lists this clonotype with many counts. V and J are TRBV11-3 and TRBJ2-2; 8 nucleotides line up with TRBD2. The CDR3 length is 15 residues. J gave up 7 bases and V 3 bases, and 7 bases lay outside the gene matches. Germline V CDR1 and CDR2: SGHNT, YENEEA. The CDR3 DNA reads TGTGCCAGCAGCTTTGTTGCGGGAGGTCTCGGGGAGCTGTTTTTT. It yields the protein CASSFVAGGLGELFF.

The chain carries TRBV20-1 and TRBJ2-3; TRBD2 aligns across 9 bases. The junction had 10 bases not matched to a gene; V was cut back by 6 bases and J by 3 bases. Germline loops: CDR1 DFQATT, CDR2 SNEGSKA (reference sequence). The CDR3 length is 15 residues. CDR3 protein: CSADPGLAWTDTQYF. The CDR3 bases are TGCAGTGCGGATCCGGGACTAGCTTGGACAGATACGCAGTATTTT.